The 6 T cell receptor beta chains reported below all come from one sample, sequenced in a study of early T cells in non-severe SARS-CoV-2 infection. TCRdb called the 5' RACE reads again in MiXCR, with one record for every CDR3 protein. Of about 19,000 distinct CDR3 sequences listed, roughly 4.3% are singletons. Source material: whole blood. Receptors were obtained from an adult who was a healthcare worker with PCR-confirmed SARS-CoV-2 infection or an uninfected control (not recorded which).

The chain recombines TRBV20-1 with TRBJ2-5, with D possibly being TRBD1 (5 bases). The CDR3 is made up of 14 amino acids. CDR1 DFQATT and CDR2 SNEGSKA come from the germline V gene (reference sequence). Trimming removed 0 bases from V and 5 bases from J, with 13 bases in between. The CDR3 DNA sequence: TGCAGTGCTAGAGATCTTGCAGGGCTGGAGACCCAGTACTTC. It translates to CSARDLAGLETQYF.

This clonotype occurred many times. The chain has TRBV6-6 and TRBJ1-4; no clear D. CDR1 and CDR2 (germline): MNHNY, SVGAGI (reference sequence). This CDR3 is 16 amino acids long. Trimming removed 11 bases from V and 4 bases from J, with 23 bases in between. CDR3 in amino acids: CAGATGPIWNNEKLFF. In DNA, the CDR3 is TGTGCCGGCGCCACCGGCCCAATCTGGAATAATGAAAAACTGTTTTTT.

This clonotype was observed a few times. This chain uses TRBV7-6 with TRBJ1-3; D gene ambiguous. This CDR3 contains 16 residues. Trimming took off 1 base at V and 4 bases at J, with 14 bases between the two ends. Looked up from germline, CDR1 is SGHVS and CDR2 is FNYEAQ. The CDR3 here is CASSLVVGILGNTIYF. CDR3 in DNA: TGTGCCAGCAGCTTAGTAGTCGGAATACTGGGAAACACCATATATTTT. The variable domain in full, completed from reference TRBV7-6 and TRBJ1-3, reads GAGVSQSPRYKVTKRGQDVALRCDPISGHVSLYWYRQALGQGPEFLTYFNYEAQQDKSGLPNDRFSAERPEGSISTLTIQRTEQRDSAMYRCASSLVVGILGNTIYFGEGSWLTVV.

This clonotype was observed at least ten times. J is TRBJ2-3 and V is TRBV6-1; 10 bases fit TRBD1. In germline, CDR1 is MNHNS, CDR2 SASEGT. V was clipped by 5 bases and J by 6 bases; unmatched bases: 11. This CDR3 spans 16 amino acids. The CDR3 protein is CASSFLPTGGVDTQYF. In DNA form, the CDR3 reads TGTGCCAGCAGTTTTCTGCCGACAGGGGGCGTCGATACGCAGTATTTT.

The table lists this clonotype with a few counts. The V and J genes are TRBV7-8 and TRBJ1-2; D is ambiguous. Germline V gene lookup returns CDR1 SGHVS and CDR2 FQNEAQ. CDR3 length equals 12 residues. Trimming stripped 4 bases from V and 4 bases from J, with 7 bases between. The CDR3 sequence: CASSYSTYGYTF. In DNA form, the CDR3 reads TGTGCCAGCAGCTACAGCACCTATGGCTACACCTTC.

Many counts were recorded for this clonotype. The chain uses TRBV20-1 and TRBJ1-1; a possible D gene is TRBD1 (5 bases). This CDR3 contains 13 residues. V was shortened by 6 bases and J by 4 bases, with 15 bases between the two germline ends. Germline V gives CDR1 DFQATT, CDR2 SNEGSKA (reference sequence). The CDR3 DNA is TGCAGTGCCTTGACAGACCTAATCACTGAAGCTTTCTTT. It encodes CSALTDLITEAFF.